What follows are 3 T cell receptor beta chains derived from one specimen sequenced in a study of vaccination and CD4 T cells after COVID-19. Which antigens these TCRs recognize remains unknown. The Oncomine TCR Beta short-read assay was applied to DNA of cultured CD4+ T cells. Via MiXCR, TCRdb re-called the PCR reads, giving one row per CDR3 protein. The sample carries about 16,000 distinct CDR3 sequences, roughly 56% recorded once. The treatment denotes: approximately nine-day PBMC culture with coronavirus spike peptide pools or control peptides (ViraFEST assay). Sample: CD4+ T cells from blood, cultured in vitro. All receptors come from a human donor who had recovered from COVID-19.

This clonotype was seen once. This chain links TRBV5-1 with TRBJ2-2; TRBD2 aligns across 12 bases. The V segment lost 4 bases and the J segment 4 bases; nucleotides outside the gene matches: 2. This CDR3 spans 15 amino acids. Germline CDR1 reads SGHRS; CDR2 reads YFSETQ. The CDR3 coding sequence is TGCGCCAGCAGCGGGACTAGCGGGTTCACCGGGGAGCTGTTTTTT. Translation gives CASSGTSGFTGELFF. The variable domain in full, with the rest retrieved from reference TRBV5-1 and TRBJ2-2, is KAGVTQTPRYLIKTRGQQVTLSCSPISGHRSVSWYQQTPGQGLQFLFEYFSETQRNKGNFPGRFSGRQFSNSRSEMNVSTLELGDSALYLCASSGTSGFTGELFFGEGSRLTVL.

The genes are TRBV12-3 or TRBV12-4 and TRBJ2-1; D gene unclear. This CDR3 spans 15 amino acids. V gave up 1 base and J gave up 3 bases, with 10 bases separating them. CDR3 sequence (DNA): TGTGCCAGCAGTTTAGTTAGGGCCTTCTACAATGAGCAGTTCTTC. Residues: CASSLVRAFYNEQFF.

The V call is TRBV27, the J call TRBJ1-6; 9 positions match TRBD1. This CDR3 has 14 residues. V gave up 3 bases and J gave up 14 bases; unmatched junction bases: 8. Germline V gene lookup returns CDR1 MNHEY and CDR2 SMNVEV (reference sequence). The DNA of the CDR3 is TGTGCCAGCAGTTTGGACAGGGGCCGGGCGGCCCTCCACTTT. Amino acid sequence: CASSLDRGRAALHF.